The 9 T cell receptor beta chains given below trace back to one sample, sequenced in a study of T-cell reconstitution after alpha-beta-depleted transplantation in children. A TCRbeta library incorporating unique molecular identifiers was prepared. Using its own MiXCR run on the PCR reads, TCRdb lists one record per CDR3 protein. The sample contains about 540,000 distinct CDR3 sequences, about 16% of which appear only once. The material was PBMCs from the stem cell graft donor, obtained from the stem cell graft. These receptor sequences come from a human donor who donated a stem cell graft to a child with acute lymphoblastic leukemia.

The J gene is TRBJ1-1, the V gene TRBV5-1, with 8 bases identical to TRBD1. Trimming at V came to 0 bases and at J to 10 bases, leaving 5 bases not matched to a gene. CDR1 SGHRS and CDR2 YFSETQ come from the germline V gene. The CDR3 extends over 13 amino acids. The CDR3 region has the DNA TGCGCCAGCAGCTTGGAGTGGACAGGGTTAGCTTTCTTT. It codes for CASSLEWTGLAFF. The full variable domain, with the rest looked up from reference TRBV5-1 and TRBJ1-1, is KAGVTQTPRYLIKTRGQQVTLSCSPISGHRSVSWYQQTPGQGLQFLFEYFSETQRNKGNFPGRFSGRQFSNSRSEMNVSTLELGDSALYLCASSLEWTGLAFFGQGTRLTVV.

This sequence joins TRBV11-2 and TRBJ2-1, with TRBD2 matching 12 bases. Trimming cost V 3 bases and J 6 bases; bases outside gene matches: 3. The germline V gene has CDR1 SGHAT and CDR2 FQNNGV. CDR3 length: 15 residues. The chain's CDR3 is CASSFWTSGINEQFF. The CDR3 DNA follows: TGTGCCAGCAGCTTCTGGACTAGCGGGATCAATGAGCAGTTCTTC.

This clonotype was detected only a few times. CDR3 nucleotide sequence: TGTGCCAGCAGTTTACGAACTACCTACGAGCAGTACTTC. Translated, it gives CASSLRTTYEQYF. The rearrangement links TRBV12-3 or TRBV12-4 to TRBJ2-7, with unresolved D. The ends were cut back, 2 bases at V and 2 bases at J, with 7 bases in the middle. The CDR3 covers 13 residues.

This chain's CDR3 is CASSSSGTPSSYEQYF. DNA for the CDR3: TGCGCCAGCAGCTCCTCCGGGACTCCGAGCTCCTACGAGCAGTACTTC. The genes are TRBV5-1 and TRBJ2-7; maybe TRBD2 (6 bases). Trimming pared 3 bases from V and 0 bases from J, leaving 16 bases between. The CDR3 totals 16 residues. Germline V gives CDR1 SGHRS, CDR2 YFSETQ.

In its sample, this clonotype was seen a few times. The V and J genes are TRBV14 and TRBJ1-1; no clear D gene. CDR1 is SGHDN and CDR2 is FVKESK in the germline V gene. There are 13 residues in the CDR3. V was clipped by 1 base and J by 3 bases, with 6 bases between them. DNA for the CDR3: TGTGCCAGCAGCCAAGGGAGGTACACTGAAGCTTTCTTT. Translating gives CASSQGRYTEAFF.

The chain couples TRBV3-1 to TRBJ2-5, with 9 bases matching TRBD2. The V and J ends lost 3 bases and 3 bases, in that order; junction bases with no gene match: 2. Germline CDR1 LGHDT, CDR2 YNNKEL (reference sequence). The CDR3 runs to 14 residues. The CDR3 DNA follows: TGTGCCAGCAGCCACGCTAGCGGGAAAGAGACCCAGTACTTC. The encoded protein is CASSHASGKETQYF.

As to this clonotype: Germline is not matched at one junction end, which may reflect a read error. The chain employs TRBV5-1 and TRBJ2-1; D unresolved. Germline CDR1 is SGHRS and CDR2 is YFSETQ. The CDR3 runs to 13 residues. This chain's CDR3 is CPSSLAQPVGQFF. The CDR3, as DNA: TGCCCCAGCAGCTTGGCCCAGCCTGTGGGGCAGTTCTTC.

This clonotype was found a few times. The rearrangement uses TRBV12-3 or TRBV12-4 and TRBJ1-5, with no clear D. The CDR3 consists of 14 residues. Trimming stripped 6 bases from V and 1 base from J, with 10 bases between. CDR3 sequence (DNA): TGTGCCAGCAGGGCCGTCGGGAGCAATCAGCCCCAGCATTTT. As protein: CASRAVGSNQPQHF.

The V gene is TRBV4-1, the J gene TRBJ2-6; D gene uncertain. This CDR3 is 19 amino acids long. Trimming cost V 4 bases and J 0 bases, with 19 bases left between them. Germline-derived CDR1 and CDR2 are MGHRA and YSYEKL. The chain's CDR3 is CASSPHNRFSRSGANVLTF. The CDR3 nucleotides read TGCGCCAGCAGCCCACATAACAGATTCAGTCGCTCTGGGGCCAACGTCCTGACTTTC.